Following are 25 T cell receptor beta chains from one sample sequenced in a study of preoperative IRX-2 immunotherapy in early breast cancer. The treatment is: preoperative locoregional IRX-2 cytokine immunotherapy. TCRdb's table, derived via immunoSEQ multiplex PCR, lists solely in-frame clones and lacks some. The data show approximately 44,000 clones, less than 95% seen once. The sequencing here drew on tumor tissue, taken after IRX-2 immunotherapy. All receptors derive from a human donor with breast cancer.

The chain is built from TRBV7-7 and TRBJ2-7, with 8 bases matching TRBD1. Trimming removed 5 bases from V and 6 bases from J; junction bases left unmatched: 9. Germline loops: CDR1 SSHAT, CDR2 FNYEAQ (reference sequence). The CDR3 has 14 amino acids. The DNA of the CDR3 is TGTGCCAGCAGCCCCAATTTAGGGACAGGCGAGCAGTACTTC. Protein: CASSPNLGTGEQYF.

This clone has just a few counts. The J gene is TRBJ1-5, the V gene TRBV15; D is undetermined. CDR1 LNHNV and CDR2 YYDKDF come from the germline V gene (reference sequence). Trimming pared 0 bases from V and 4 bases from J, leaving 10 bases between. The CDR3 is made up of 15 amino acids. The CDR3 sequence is CATSRDRVTNQPQHF. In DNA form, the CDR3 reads TGTGCCACCAGCAGAGATCGGGTGACGAATCAGCCCCAGCATTTT.

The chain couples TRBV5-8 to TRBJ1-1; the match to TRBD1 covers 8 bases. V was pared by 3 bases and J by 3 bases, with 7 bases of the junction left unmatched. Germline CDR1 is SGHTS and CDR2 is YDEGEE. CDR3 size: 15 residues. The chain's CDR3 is CASSYQTGDDTEAFF. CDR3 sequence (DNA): TGTGCCAGCAGCTACCAGACAGGGGATGACACTGAAGCTTTCTTT.

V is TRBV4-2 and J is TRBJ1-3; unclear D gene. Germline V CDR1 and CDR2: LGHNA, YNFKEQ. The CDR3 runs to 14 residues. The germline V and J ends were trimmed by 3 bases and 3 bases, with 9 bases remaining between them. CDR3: CASSHRGGGNTIYF. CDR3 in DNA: TGTGCCAGCAGCCATCGGGGAGGTGGAAACACCATATATTTT.

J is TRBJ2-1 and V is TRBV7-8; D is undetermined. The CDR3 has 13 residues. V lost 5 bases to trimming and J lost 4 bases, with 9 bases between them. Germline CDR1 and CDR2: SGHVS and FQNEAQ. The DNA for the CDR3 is TGTGCCAGCAGCCCACTTAGGTACAATGAGCAGTTCTTC. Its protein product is CASSPLRYNEQFF.

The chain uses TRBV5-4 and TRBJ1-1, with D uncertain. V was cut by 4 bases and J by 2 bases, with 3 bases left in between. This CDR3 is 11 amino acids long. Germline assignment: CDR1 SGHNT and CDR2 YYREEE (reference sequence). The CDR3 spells CASSRNTEAFF. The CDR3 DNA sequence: TGTGCCAGCAGCCGAAACACTGAAGCTTTCTTT.

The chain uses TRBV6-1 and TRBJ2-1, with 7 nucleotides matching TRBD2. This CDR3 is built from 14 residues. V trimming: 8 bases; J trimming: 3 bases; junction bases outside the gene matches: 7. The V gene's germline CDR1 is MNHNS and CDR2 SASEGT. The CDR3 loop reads CASHNWDYYNEQFF. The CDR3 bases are TGTGCCAGCCATAATTGGGACTACTACAATGAGCAGTTCTTC.

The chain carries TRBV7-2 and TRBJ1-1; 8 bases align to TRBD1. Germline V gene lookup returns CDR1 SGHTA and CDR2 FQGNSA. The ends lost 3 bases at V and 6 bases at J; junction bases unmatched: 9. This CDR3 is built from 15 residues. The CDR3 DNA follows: TGTGCCAGCAGCTTGAAGAGACAGGGGAGTTCTGAAGCTTTCTTT. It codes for CASSLKRQGSSEAFF. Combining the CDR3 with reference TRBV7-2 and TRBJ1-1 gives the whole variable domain GAGVSQSPSNKVTEKGKDVELRCDPISGHTALYWYRQSLGQGLEFLIYFQGNSAPDKSGLPSDRFSAERTGGSVSTLTIQRTQQEDSAVYLCASSLKRQGSSEAFFGQGTRLTVV.

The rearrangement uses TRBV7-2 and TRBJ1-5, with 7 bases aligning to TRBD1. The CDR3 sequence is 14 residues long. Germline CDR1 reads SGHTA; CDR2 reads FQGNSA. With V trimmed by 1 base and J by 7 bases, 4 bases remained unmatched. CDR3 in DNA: TGTGCCAGCAGCTTAGGACAGGGCCAACAGCCCCAGCATTTT. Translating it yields CASSLGQGQQPQHF.

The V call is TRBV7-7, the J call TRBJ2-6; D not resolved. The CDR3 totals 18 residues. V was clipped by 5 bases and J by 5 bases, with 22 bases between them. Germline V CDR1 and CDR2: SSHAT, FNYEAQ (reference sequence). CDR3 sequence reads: CASSRSNKSQSRANVLTF. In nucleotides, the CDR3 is TGTGCCAGCAGCCGGAGTAATAAGTCACAAAGTCGGGCCAACGTCCTGACTTTC.

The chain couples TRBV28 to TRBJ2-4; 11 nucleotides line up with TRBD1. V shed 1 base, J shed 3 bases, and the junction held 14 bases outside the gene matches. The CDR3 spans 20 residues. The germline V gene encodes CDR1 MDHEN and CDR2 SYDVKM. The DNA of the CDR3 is TGTGCCAGCAGTTTATATATTGGACAGGGGGCCGGAGGAGTCAAAAACATTCAGTACTTC. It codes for CASSLYIGQGAGGVKNIQYF.

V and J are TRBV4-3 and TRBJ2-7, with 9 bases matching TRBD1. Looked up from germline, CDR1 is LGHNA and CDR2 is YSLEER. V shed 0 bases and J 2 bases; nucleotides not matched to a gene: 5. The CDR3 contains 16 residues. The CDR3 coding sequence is TGCGCCAGCAGCCAAGACCCATGGACAGGGGCCTACGAGCAGTACTTC. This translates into CASSQDPWTGAYEQYF.

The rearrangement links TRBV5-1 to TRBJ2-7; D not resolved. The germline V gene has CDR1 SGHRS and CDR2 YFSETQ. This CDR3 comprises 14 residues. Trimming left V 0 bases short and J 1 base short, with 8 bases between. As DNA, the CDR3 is TGCGCCAGCAGCTTGGGCGGCCTATCCTACGAGCAGTACTTC. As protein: CASSLGGLSYEQYF. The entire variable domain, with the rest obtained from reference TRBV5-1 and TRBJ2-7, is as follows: KAGVTQTPRYLIKTRGQQVTLSCSPISGHRSVSWYQQTPGQGLQFLFEYFSETQRNKGNFPGRFSGRQFSNSRSEMNVSTLELGDSALYLCASSLGGLSYEQYFGPGTRLTVT.

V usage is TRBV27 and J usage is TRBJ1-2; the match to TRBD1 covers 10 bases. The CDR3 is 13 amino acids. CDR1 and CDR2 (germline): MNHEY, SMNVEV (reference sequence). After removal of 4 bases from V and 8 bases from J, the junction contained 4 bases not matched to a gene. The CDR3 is CASSSDRGRGYTF. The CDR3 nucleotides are TGTGCCAGCAGTTCCGACAGGGGGCGAGGCTACACCTTC.

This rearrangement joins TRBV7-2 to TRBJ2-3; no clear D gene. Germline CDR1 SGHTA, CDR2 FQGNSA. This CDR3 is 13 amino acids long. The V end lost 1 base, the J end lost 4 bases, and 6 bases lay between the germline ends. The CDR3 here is CASSLGTSDTQYF. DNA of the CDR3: TGTGCCAGCAGCTTAGGCACCTCAGATACGCAGTATTTT.

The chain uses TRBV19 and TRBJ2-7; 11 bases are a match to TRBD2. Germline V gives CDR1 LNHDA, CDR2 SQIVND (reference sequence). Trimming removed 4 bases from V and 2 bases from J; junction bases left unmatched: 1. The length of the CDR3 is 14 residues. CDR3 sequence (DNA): TGTGCCAGTAGTAATAGCGGGGGGGCCTACGAGCAGTACTTC. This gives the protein CASSNSGGAYEQYF.

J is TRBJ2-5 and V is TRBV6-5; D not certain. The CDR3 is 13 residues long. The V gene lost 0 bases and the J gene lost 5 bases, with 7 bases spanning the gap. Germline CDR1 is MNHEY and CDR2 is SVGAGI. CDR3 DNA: TGTGCCAGCAGTTACTCTCGTGGGGAGACCCAGTACTTC. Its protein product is CASSYSRGETQYF.

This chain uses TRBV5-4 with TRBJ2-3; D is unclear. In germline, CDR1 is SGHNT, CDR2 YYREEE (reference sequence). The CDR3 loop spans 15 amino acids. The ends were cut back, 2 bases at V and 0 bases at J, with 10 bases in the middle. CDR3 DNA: TGTGCCAGCAGCTTACCCCCCCGCAGCACAGATACGCAGTATTTT. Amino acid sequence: CASSLPPRSTDTQYF.

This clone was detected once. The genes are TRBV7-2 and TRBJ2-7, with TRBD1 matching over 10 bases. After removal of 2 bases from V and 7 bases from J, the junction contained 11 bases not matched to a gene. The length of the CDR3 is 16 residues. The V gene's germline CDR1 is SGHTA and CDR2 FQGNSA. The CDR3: CASSLWLRDRGNEQYF. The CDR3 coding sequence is TGTGCCAGCAGCTTATGGCTCCGGGACAGGGGAAATGAGCAGTACTTC.

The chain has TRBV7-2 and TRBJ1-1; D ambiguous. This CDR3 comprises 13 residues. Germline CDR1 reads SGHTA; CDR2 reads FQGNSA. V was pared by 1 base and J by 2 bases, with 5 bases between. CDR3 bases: TGTGCCAGCAGCTTAGTAGGTAACACTGAAGCTTTCTTT. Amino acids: CASSLVGNTEAFF.

CDR3 protein: CASTGGQSGNTIYF. The DNA for the CDR3 is TGTGCCAGCACTGGAGGACAGTCCGGAAACACCATATATTTT. The chain uses TRBV25-1 and TRBJ1-3; weak D call: TRBD1 (6 bases). Trimming removed 7 bases at V and 4 bases at J, with 14 bases between. Germline CDR1 and CDR2: MGHDK and SYGVNS. This CDR3 region has 14 residues.

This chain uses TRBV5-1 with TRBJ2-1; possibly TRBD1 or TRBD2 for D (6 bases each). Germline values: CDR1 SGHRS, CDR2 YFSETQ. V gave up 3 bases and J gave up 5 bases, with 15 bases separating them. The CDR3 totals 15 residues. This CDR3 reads CASSWVGGTNNEQFF. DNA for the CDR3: TGCGCCAGCAGCTGGGTGGGGGGCACCAACAATGAGCAGTTCTTC.

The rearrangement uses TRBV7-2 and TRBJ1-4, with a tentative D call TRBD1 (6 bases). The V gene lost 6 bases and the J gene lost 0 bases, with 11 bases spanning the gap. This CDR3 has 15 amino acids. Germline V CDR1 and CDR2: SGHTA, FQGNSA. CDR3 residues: CASSSRQATNEKLFF. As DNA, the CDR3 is TGTGCCAGCAGTTCTCGACAGGCAACTAATGAAAAACTGTTTTTT. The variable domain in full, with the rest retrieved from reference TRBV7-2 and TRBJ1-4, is GAGVSQSPSNKVTEKGKDVELRCDPISGHTALYWYRQSLGQGLEFLIYFQGNSAPDKSGLPSDRFSAERTGGSVSTLTIQRTQQEDSAVYLCASSSRQATNEKLFFGSGTQLSVL.

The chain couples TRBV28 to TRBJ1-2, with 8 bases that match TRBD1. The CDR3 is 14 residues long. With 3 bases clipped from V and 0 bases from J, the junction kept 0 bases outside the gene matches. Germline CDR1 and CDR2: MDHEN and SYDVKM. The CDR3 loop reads CASSLGQANYGYTF. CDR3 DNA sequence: TGTGCCAGCAGTTTGGGACAGGCTAACTATGGCTACACCTTC.

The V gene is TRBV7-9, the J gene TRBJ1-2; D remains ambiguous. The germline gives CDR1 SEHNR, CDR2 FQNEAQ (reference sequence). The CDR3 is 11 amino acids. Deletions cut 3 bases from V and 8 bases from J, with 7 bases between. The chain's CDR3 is CASSFGLGYTF. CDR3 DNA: TGTGCCAGCAGCTTCGGGTTGGGCTACACCTTC.